This TCR beta chain was profiled in a study of PD-1 blockade in classical Hodgkin lymphoma. Study results and limitations: A significant rise in TCR diversity was seen by C4D1 for CD4+ cells but not for CD8+ cells.

The method was immunoSEQ multiplex PCR; TCRdb's version includes in-frame clones alone and lacks a portion of them. This sample has around 60,000 clones, with about 92% found just once. Time point denoted: cycle 4 day 1 (C4D1), after five to seven weeks of nivolumab. Every patient had relapsed following autologous stem cell transplantation, and cohorts differed in brentuximab vedotin exposure. Notes on this clone: Its specificity is unknown.

The specimen comprised peripheral blood mononuclear cells (PBMCs), sampled before the fourth cycle of nivolumab. This clonotype was sampled from a human donor with classical Hodgkin lymphoma.

The CDR3 region is CASSAAGGSQPQHF. The CDR3 DNA sequence: TGTGCCAGCAGCGCCGCAGGGGGATCCCAGCCCCAGCATTTT. The chain combines TRBV2 with TRBJ1-5, with 7 nucleotides matching TRBD1. This CDR3 contains 14 residues. CDR1 is SNHLY and CDR2 is FYNNEI in the germline V gene. Trimming removed 6 bases from V and 7 bases from J; junction bases left unmatched: 9.